This TCR beta chain was documented in a study of cytomegalovirus exposure and HLA in healthy donors. Findings of the study overall: The study put some 150 TCR beta chains on its list as cytomegalovirus-associated. Specificity of three CMV-associated chains for CMV antigens was verified in vitro. Reported results showed that the classifier diagnosed cytomegalovirus status with high specificity and sensitivity.

The donors were in the approximately 110-subject validation cohort; that cohort was separate from the roughly 620-subject first cohort. With respect to this clone: Its antigen is unidentified.

Sequencing used immunoSEQ multiplex PCR; TCRdb keeps in-frame clones, though not all of them. The table shows a few hundred thousand clones, with 90% occurring only once. V gave up 1 base and J gave up 6 bases, with 7 bases separating them. CDR1 and CDR2 from the germline V gene are MNHNS and SASEGT. The CDR3 runs to 13 residues. The chain employs TRBV6-1 and TRBJ1-5, with D unresolved. The sequencing input was PBMCs. The TCR originated in a young woman in good health and CMV-seronegative. The CDR3 DNA is TGTGCCAGCAGTGAAGTAGGGAGTCAGCCCCAGCATTTT. Amino acids: CASSEVGSQPQHF.